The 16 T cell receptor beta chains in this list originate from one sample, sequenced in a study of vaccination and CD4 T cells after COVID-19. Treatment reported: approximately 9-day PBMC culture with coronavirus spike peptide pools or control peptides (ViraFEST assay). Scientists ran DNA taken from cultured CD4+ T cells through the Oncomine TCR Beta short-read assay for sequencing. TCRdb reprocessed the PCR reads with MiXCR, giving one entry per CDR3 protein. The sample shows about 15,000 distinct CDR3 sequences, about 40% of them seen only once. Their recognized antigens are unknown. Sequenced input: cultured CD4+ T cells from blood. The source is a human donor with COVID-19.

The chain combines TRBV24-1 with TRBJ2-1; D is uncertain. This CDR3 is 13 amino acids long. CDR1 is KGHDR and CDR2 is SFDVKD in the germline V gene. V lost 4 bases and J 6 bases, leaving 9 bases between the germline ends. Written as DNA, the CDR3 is TGTGCCACCAGTGAGAATGCCAGCAATGAGCAGTTCTTC. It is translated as CATSENASNEQFF.

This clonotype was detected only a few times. Written as DNA, the CDR3 is TGTGCCAGCAGTGCGGGCGGGGCCCGGCGAACAGATACGCAGTATTTT. This gives the protein CASSAGGARRTDTQYF. This rearrangement joins TRBV2 to TRBJ2-3; maybe TRBD2 (6 bases). CDR1 and CDR2 (germline): SNHLY, FYNNEI. Deletions cut 4 bases from V and 3 bases from J, with 17 bases between. CDR3 length: 16 residues.

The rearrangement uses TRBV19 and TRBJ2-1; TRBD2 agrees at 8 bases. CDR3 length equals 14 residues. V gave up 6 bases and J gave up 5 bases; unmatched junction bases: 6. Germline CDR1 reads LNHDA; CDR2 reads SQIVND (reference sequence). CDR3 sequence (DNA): TGTGCCAGTAGGGAGCGGGGGCGAAACAATGAGCAGTTCTTC. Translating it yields CASRERGRNNEQFF.

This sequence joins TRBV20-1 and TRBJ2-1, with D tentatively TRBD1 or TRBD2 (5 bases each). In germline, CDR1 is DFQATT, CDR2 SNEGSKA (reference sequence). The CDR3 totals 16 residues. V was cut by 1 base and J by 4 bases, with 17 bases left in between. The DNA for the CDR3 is TGCAGTGCTAGAGGGATACAGGCGGAGGAATACAATGAGCAGTTCTTC. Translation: CSARGIQAEEYNEQFF.

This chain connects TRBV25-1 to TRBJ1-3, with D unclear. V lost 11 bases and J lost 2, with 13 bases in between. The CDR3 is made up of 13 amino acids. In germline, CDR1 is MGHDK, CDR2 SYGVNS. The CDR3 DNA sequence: TGTGCCGTCGCTCGGGGTGCTGGAAACACCATATATTTT. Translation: CAVARGAGNTIYF.

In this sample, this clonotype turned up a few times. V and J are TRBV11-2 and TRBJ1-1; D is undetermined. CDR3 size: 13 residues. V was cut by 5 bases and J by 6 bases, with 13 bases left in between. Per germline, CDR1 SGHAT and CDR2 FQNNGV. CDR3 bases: TGTGCCAGCAGCCGCCAACCGACGGCTGAAGCTTTCTTT. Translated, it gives CASSRQPTAEAFF.

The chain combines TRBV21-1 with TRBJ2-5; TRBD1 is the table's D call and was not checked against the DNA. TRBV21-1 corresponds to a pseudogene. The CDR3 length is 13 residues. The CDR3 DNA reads TGTGCCAGCAGCGCAGGGGTCGGAGAGACCCAGTACTTC. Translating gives CASSAGVGETQYF.

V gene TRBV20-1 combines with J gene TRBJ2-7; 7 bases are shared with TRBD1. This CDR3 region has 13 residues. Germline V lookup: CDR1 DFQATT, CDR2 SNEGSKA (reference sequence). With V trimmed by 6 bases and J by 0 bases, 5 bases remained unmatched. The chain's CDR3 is CSASRDSSYEQYF. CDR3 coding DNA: TGCAGTGCCTCCCGGGACAGCTCCTACGAGCAGTACTTC.

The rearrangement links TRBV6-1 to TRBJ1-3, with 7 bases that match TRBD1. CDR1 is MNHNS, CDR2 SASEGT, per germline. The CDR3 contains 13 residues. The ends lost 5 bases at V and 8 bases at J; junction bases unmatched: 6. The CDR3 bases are TGTGCCAGCAGTCAAACAGGGGAGTACACCATATATTTT. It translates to CASSQTGEYTIYF.

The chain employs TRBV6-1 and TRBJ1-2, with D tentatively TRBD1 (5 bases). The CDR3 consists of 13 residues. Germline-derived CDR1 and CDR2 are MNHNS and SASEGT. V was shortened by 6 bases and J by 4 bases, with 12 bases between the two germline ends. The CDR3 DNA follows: TGTGCCAGCAGCTCGGGACCGGGCTATGGCTACACCTTC. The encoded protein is CASSSGPGYGYTF.

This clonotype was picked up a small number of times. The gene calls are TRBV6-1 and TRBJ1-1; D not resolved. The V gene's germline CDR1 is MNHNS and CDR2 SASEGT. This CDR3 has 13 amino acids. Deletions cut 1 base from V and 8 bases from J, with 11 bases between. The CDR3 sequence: CASSEGLRVEAFF. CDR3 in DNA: TGTGCCAGCAGTGAAGGGCTAAGGGTCGAAGCTTTCTTT.

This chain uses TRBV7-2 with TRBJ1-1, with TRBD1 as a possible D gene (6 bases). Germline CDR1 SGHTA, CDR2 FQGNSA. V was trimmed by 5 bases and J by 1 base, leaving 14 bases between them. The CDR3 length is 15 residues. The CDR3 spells CASSPSTGRNTEAFF. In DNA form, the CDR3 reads TGTGCCAGCAGCCCATCGACAGGTCGGAACACTGAAGCTTTCTTT.

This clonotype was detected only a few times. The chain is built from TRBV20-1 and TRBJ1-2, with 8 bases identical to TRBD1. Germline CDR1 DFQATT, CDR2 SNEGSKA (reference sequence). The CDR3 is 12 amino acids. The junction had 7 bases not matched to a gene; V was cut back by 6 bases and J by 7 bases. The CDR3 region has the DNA TGCAGTGCCAGACAGGGGCAAGGTGGCTACACCTTC. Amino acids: CSARQGQGGYTF.

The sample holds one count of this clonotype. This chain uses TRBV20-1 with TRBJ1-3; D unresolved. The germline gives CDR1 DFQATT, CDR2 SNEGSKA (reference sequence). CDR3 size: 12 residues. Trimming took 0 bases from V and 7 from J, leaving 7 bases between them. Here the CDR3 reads CSARDHSNTIYF. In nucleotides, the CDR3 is TGCAGTGCTAGAGATCATTCCAACACCATATATTTT.

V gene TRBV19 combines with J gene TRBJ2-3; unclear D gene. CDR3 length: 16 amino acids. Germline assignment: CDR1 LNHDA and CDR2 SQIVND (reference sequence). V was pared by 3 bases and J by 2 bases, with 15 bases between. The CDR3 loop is CASSIWKGSITDTQYF. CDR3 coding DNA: TGTGCCAGTAGTATTTGGAAGGGCAGCATCACAGATACGCAGTATTTT.

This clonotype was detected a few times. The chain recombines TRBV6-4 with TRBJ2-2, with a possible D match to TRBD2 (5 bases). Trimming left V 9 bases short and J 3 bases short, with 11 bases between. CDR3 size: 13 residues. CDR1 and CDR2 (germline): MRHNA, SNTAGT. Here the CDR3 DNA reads TGTGCCAGTAGCCGGGGAGACACCGGGGAGCTGTTTTTT. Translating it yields CASSRGDTGELFF.